This record looks at one T cell receptor beta chain sequence and its context. What it binds is unknown. This table comes from immunoSEQ multiplex PCR, and its TCRdb copy is limited to in-frame clones, with some not included. Here the sample spans roughly 130,000 clones, approximately 90% being singletons. This sample is drawn from a study of T cell responses to AZD1222 COVID-19 vaccine. Germline V gene sequence: CDR1 SGHTA, CDR2 FQGNSA. Trimming removed 2 bases at V and 12 bases at J, with 8 bases between. The CDR3 extends over 11 amino acids. Points from the study as a whole: Vaccination with two AZD1222 doses was followed by a rise in Spike-specific TCR breadth and depth. Clonal diversity may have been underestimated, and the donors were mostly white British, with more females than males. The study sampled repertoires only after the peak T cell response.

This clonotype originated in an adult who received the AZD1222 COVID-19 vaccine. The chain links TRBV7-2 to TRBJ2-1; D not resolved. This material consisted of peripheral blood, taken 28 days after the second AZD1222 dose. The CDR3 here is CASSLLLVQFF. The CDR3 nucleotides are TGTGCCAGCAGCTTATTGCTAGTGCAGTTCTTC.